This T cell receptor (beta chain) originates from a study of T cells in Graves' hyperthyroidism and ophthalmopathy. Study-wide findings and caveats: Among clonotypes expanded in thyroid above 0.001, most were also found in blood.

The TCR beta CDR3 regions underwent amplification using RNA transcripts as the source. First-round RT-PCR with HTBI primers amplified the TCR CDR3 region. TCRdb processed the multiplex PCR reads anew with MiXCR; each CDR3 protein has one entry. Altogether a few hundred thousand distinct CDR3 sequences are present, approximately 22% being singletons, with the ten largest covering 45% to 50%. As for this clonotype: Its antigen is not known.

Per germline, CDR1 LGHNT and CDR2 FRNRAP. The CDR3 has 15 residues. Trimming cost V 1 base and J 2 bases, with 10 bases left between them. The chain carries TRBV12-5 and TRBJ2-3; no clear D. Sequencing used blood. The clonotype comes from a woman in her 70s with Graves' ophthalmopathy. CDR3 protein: CASGLGPRPTDTQYF. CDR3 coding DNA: TGTGCTAGTGGTTTGGGGCCGAGGCCCACAGATACGCAGTATTTT.